This is a list of T cell receptor beta chains from one sample in a study of control samples from healthy donors and cancer patients. Clones were sequenced by immunoSEQ multiplex PCR, and TCRdb holds only the in-frame ones, with some missing. This sample carries 65,000 to 100,000 clones, around 87% of them seen once, and the ten largest clones take over 15%. The material sequenced was blood. These receptors all come from a man in his fifties or sixties in good health. The CDR3 runs from the conserved cysteine through the conserved F or W. D genes are given only for firm matches. The size entry is marked missing in some rows and otherwise reads once, few, many or a size class.

TRBD1	TRBJ1-2	-	TRBV29-1	TGCAGCGTACGGACAGGGGCTAACTATGGCTACACCTTC	CSVRTGANYGYTF
-	TRBJ1-4	-	TRBV2	TGTGCCAGCAGTGAACACGGGGCTGAGGAAAAACTGTTTTTT	CASSEHGAEEKLFF
-	TRBJ2-7	-	TRBV28	TGTGCCAGCAGTCTGCTGCAGGGGTATTCCTACGAGCAGTACTTC	CASSLLQGYSYEQYF
TRBD1	TRBJ2-1	-	TRBV5-4	TGTGCCAGCAGCATAGGGACAGGGACCTACAATGAGCAGTTCTTC	CASSIGTGTYNEQFF
-	TRBJ2-3	-	TRBV6-1	TGTGCCAGCAGTGAAGATTGGGCAGATACGCAGTATTTT	CASSEDWADTQYF
-	TRBJ1-1	-	TRBV5-4	TGTGCCAGCAGCCCAGACACGAACACTGAAGCTTTCTTT	CASSPDTNTEAFF
TRBD2	TRBJ2-7	-	TRBV6-2/TRBV6-3	TGTGCCAGCAGTTACGCCTTGGCACTAGCGGGAGGGAACTACGAGCAGTACTTC	CASSYALALAGGNYEQYF
-	TRBJ1-2	-	TRBV27	TGTGCCAGCAGTTTATCCCGGACAGTTTATTATGGCTACACCTTC	CASSLSRTVYYGYTF
TRBD1	TRBJ1-5	once	TRBV5-1	TGCGCCAGCAGCGCACAGGGGGGCGATCAGCCCCAGCATTTT	CASSAQGGDQPQHF
-	TRBJ2-3	-	TRBV27	TGTGCCAGCATCCCGAAGCGGCAGGGTAGGACAGATACGCAGTATTTT	CASIPKRQGRTDTQYF
-	TRBJ2-3	-	TRBV5-1	TGCGCCAGCAGCCAAGGGTCCCCCACAGATACGCAGTATTTT	CASSQGSPTDTQYF
-	TRBJ2-1	-	TRBV11-3	TGTGCCAGCAGCTTACCCCGGGACGGCCCAGGGACCTACAATGAGCAGTTCTTC	CASSLPRDGPGTYNEQFF
TRBD1	TRBJ1-6	-	TRBV2	TGTGCCAGCAGTGGTCGGACAGGGGTTGTCCTCCTCCACTTT	CASSGRTGVVLLHF
-	TRBJ2-3	-	TRBV4-3	TGCGCCAGCTCCGGCAGGGGAAATCCAGATACGCAGTATTTT	CASSGRGNPDTQYF
-	TRBJ1-4	-	TRBV13	TGTGCCAGCAGCAGACGGTGGGGAGAAAAACTGTTTTTT	CASSRRWGEKLFF
-	TRBJ2-7	-	TRBV7-3	TGTGCCAGCAGTCGTCAACCTACCTACGAGCAGTACTTC	CASSRQPTYEQYF
TRBD1	TRBJ1-1	-	TRBV12-3/TRBV12-4	TGTGCCAGCAGTGATACAGGGGACACTGAAGCTTTCTTT	CASSDTGDTEAFF
-	TRBJ2-5	-	TRBV2	TGTGCCAGCAAAATACAGGGAGTGGCGGAGACCCAGTACTTC	CASKIQGVAETQYF
TRBD1	TRBJ1-6	-	TRBV27	TGTGCCAGCACCGGGGACAGGCTCGGGTATTCACCCCTCCACTTT	CASTGDRLGYSPLHF
-	TRBJ2-3	-	TRBV5-1	TGCGCCAGCAGCTTGGGGGCCAGCGCAGATACGCAGTATTTT	CASSLGASADTQYF
TRBD2	TRBJ2-3	-	TRBV7-6	TGTGCCAGCAGCTTTCAGTCGACTAGCGGGAGCACAGATACGCAGTATTTT	CASSFQSTSGSTDTQYF
-	TRBJ1-1	few	TRBV25-1	TGTGCCAGCAGTGAATCAAGCTCTGAGACTGAAGCTTTCTTT	CASSESSSETEAFF
-	TRBJ2-3	-	TRBV28	TGTGCCAGCAGTTTTGGGGGCCCAGATACGCAGTATTTT	CASSFGGPDTQYF
-	TRBJ1-5	-	TRBV25-1	TGTGCCAGCAGTAGTTCTTTCAATCAGCCCCAGCATTTT	CASSSSFNQPQHF
TRBD1	TRBJ2-5	-	TRBV19	TGTGCCAGTTGGGGACAGGGGGCGGGGGAGACCCAGTACTTC	CASWGQGAGETQYF
TRBD2	TRBJ2-2	once	TRBV24-1	TGTGCCACCAGTATAAGCGGGAGGGCCGAGTTGTTTTTT	CATSISGRAELFF
TRBD2	TRBJ2-7	-	TRBV11-3	TGTGCCAGCAGCTTAGGCGGGAGGTCCTACGAGCAGTACTTC	CASSLGGRSYEQYF
-	TRBJ1-1	-	TRBV12-3/TRBV12-4	TGTGCCAGCACCTTTGTCGCAGGGACTGAAGCTTTCTTT	CASTFVAGTEAFF
-	TRBJ1-3	-	TRBV6-6	TGTGCCAGCAGTTACTCGAGGGGCTACTCTGGAAACACCATATATTTT	CASSYSRGYSGNTIYF
TRBD1	TRBJ1-5	-	TRBV19	TGTGCCAGTAGTATAGATACAGGGGATCAGCCCCAGCATTTT	CASSIDTGDQPQHF
-	TRBJ2-7	-	TRBV11-3	TGTGCCAGCAGCCAGACGGCACGGTACTACGAGCAGTACTTC	CASSQTARYYEQYF
-	TRBJ2-2	-	TRBV6-1	TGTGCCAGCAGTGAGGGGGGGGCGTTGGAATCCGGGGAGCTGTTTTTT	CASSEGGALESGELFF
-	TRBJ1-1	-	TRBV30	TGTGCCTGGAACCCGGCGTTGGACACTGAAGCTTTCTTT	CAWNPALDTEAFF
TRBD2	TRBJ2-2	-	TRBV7-6	TGTGCCAGCAGCCCGGCGGGCGGGGGGACAAACACCGGGGAGCTGTTTTTT	CASSPAGGGTNTGELFF
-	TRBJ1-5	few	TRBV11-2	TGTGCCAGCAGCTTAGAGGGGGCAGGGCTTAGCAATCAGCCCCAGCATTTT	CASSLEGAGLSNQPQHF
-	TRBJ1-1	-	TRBV2	TGTGCCAGCGGAACAGGGTCTGCGGCTTTCTTT	CASGTGSAAFF
TRBD2	TRBJ2-5	-	TRBV7-2	TGTGCCAGCAGCTCACGGACTAGCGGGAGTGAGAAGACCCAGTACTTC	CASSSRTSGSEKTQYF
-	TRBJ1-3	-	TRBV7-9	TGTGCCAGCAGCTTTTCTGGAAACACCATATATTTT	CASSFSGNTIYF
-	TRBJ1-2	few	TRBV6-2/TRBV6-3	TGTGCCAGCAGTTACACTCCGGGACGGGAGGAAGGTGGCTACACCTTC	CASSYTPGREEGGYTF
-	TRBJ2-7	medium-sized	TRBV6-5	TGTGCCAGCAGCGGACACCCCTACGAGCAGTACTTC	CASSGHPYEQYF
-	TRBJ1-5	-	TRBV5-6	TGTGCCAGCAGCTTCGGCAGGGGTAGAGATCAGCCCCAGCATTTT	CASSFGRGRDQPQHF
-	TRBJ1-5	-	TRBV10-3	TGTGCCATCAGTGAGTCCGGGGGTTTTAATCAGCCCCAGCATTTT	CAISESGGFNQPQHF
-	TRBJ2-3	-	TRBV3-1/TRBV3-2	TGTGCCAGCAGCCCCCCAGCCACAGATACGCAGTATTTT	CASSPPATDTQYF
-	TRBJ1-2	-	TRBV6-5	TGTGCCAGCAGTCCCGGGGGGGACTATGGCTACACCTTC	CASSPGGDYGYTF
-	TRBJ1-1	-	TRBV5-1	TGCGCCAGCAGCTTGGTCTTAGGACCTAACACTGAAGCTTTCTTT	CASSLVLGPNTEAFF
-	TRBJ1-2	-	TRBV5-4	TGTGCCAGCAGCTTGGGACAGGAGTATGGCTACACCTTC	CASSLGQEYGYTF
TRBD2	TRBJ2-1	-	TRBV10-3	TGTGCCATCAGTGAGACTCCAGCGGGGTACAATGAGCAGTTCTTC	CAISETPAGYNEQFF
-	TRBJ2-2	-	TRBV6-2/TRBV6-3	TGTGCCAGCAGTTACAAAAGGGGGAGGGGAACCTCGAACACCGGGGAGCTGTTTTTT	CASSYKRGRGTSNTGELFF
TRBD1	TRBJ2-7	-	TRBV5-5	TGTGCCAGCAGCATACAGGGGGCGCGGGACGAGCAGTACTTC	CASSIQGARDEQYF
TRBD2	TRBJ2-1	-	TRBV24-1	TGTGCCACCAGTGCCCCACTAGCGGTGGATGAGCAGTTCTTC	CATSAPLAVDEQFF
-	TRBJ2-5	-	TRBV6-2/TRBV6-3	TGTGCCAGCAGTTACGGTTTTACGGGCGCTGAAGAGACCCAGTACTTC	CASSYGFTGAEETQYF
TRBD2	TRBJ2-5	few	TRBV5-1	TGCGCCAGCAGCTTACGGACTAGCGGCAACATAGAGACCCAGTACTTC	CASSLRTSGNIETQYF
TRBD2	TRBJ2-5	-	TRBV7-9	TGTGCCAGCATCTACACGGGAGGGGAGACCCAGTACTTC	CASIYTGGETQYF
-	TRBJ1-2	-	TRBV3-1/TRBV3-2	TGTGCCAGCAGCCCAGGGCGCGGATATGGCTACACCTTC	CASSPGRGYGYTF